Below are 32 T cell receptor beta chains sequenced from a single sample in a study of T cell responses to AZD1222 COVID-19 vaccine. Assay: immunoSEQ multiplex PCR; the TCRdb copy retains only in-frame clones and omits some. The repertoire consists of roughly 120,000 clones, with around 90% occurring once and the leading ten covering under 9%. The sample here was peripheral blood, taken on day 0 of AZD1222 vaccination. The receptors here all came from an adult in good health.

The chain couples TRBV9 to TRBJ2-1; 12 bases agree with TRBD2. The CDR3 is 18 amino acids. Trimming removed 0 bases from V and 4 bases from J; junction bases left unmatched: 8. In germline, CDR1 is SGDLS, CDR2 YYNGEE. For the CDR3, the DNA is TGTGCCAGCAGCGTAGTAGCTAGCGGGGGGGCCCTATACAATGAGCAGTTCTTC. It translates to CASSVVASGGALYNEQFF.

The V call is TRBV3-1 (or the pseudogene TRBV3-2), the J call TRBJ1-6, with 10 nucleotides matching TRBD1. The CDR3 has 14 amino acids. The V segment lost 4 bases and the J segment 7 bases; nucleotides outside the gene matches: 1. CDR1 and CDR2 (germline): LGHDT, YNNKEL (reference sequence). CDR3 in DNA: TGTGCCAGCAGCCGGGGACAGGGGAATTCACCCCTCCACTTT. It codes for CASSRGQGNSPLHF.

This chain uses TRBV28 with TRBJ1-1, with no clear D. The CDR3 extends over 13 amino acids. Trimming took 7 bases from V and 11 from J, leaving 20 bases between them. CDR1 and CDR2 (germline): MDHEN, SYDVKM. CDR3 residues: CASTTLPFLRAFF. CDR3 sequence (DNA): TGTGCCAGCACCACCCTGCCCTTTTTGCGGGCTTTCTTT.

The chain couples TRBV2 to TRBJ2-5, with D maybe TRBD2 (6 bases). The CDR3 loop spans 13 amino acids. Germline CDR1 is SNHLY and CDR2 is FYNNEI. V lost 8 bases and J 1 base, leaving 11 bases between the germline ends. The CDR3 reads CASRAGLQETQYF. CDR3 nucleotide sequence: TGTGCCAGCCGGGCGGGGCTCCAAGAGACCCAGTACTTC.

V is TRBV7-8 and J is TRBJ2-7; 11 positions match TRBD2. Germline assignment: CDR1 SGHVS and CDR2 FQNEAQ. The CDR3 is 15 amino acids. V trimming: 5 bases; J trimming: 7 bases; junction bases outside the gene matches: 10. The CDR3 DNA sequence: TGTGCCAGCAGCCCCCCAATTAGCGGGAGGGGGGAGCAGTACTTC. It codes for CASSPPISGRGEQYF.

The chain joins TRBV7-2 to TRBJ1-2, with D uncertain. This CDR3 contains 12 residues. The germline V gene encodes CDR1 SGHTA and CDR2 FQGNSA. V lost 1 base to trimming and J lost 3 bases, with 3 bases between them. CDR3 sequence: CASSLGDYGYTF. In nucleotides, the CDR3 is TGTGCCAGCAGCTTAGGGGACTATGGCTACACCTTC.

This sequence joins TRBV7-3 and TRBJ2-1; 7 bases fit TRBD1. Per the germline V gene, CDR1 is SGHTA and CDR2 is FQGTGA. V gave up 4 bases and J gave up 7 bases; unmatched junction bases: 22. This CDR3 spans 19 amino acids. CDR3 nucleotides: TGTGCCAGCAGCTCCTTTATTGGATCACAGGGGACGGGTTTTAATGAGCAGTTCTTC. Translated: CASSSFIGSQGTGFNEQFF.

This chain uses TRBV27 with TRBJ1-5; D possibly corresponds to TRBD1 (5 bases). Trimming pared 5 bases from V and 6 bases from J, leaving 17 bases between. There are 15 residues in the CDR3. CDR1 and CDR2 (germline): MNHEY, SMNVEV (reference sequence). The CDR3 region is CASSVNGALGQPQHF. DNA for the CDR3: TGTGCCAGCAGTGTAAACGGGGCGCTGGGTCAGCCCCAGCATTTT.

The rearrangement joins TRBV6-2 or TRBV6-3 to TRBJ1-4; TRBD1 matches at 7 bases. V shed 5 bases and J 13 bases; nucleotides not matched to a gene: 7. CDR1 and CDR2 (germline): MNHEY, SVGEGT. The CDR3 totals 12 residues. CDR3: CASSQTGYTLFF. The CDR3 DNA sequence: TGTGCCAGCAGTCAGACAGGGTACACACTGTTTTTT.

The chain recombines TRBV5-1 with TRBJ2-7; 9 positions agree with TRBD2. Germline assignment: CDR1 SGHRS and CDR2 YFSETQ. The CDR3 consists of 16 residues. V trimming: 0 bases; J trimming: 4 bases; junction bases outside the gene matches: 8. The CDR3 DNA follows: TGCGCCAGCAGCTTGGAGGCTAGCGGGAAACCATACGAGCAGTACTTC. This translates into CASSLEASGKPYEQYF.

The rearrangement joins TRBV12-3 or TRBV12-4 to TRBJ1-6; D might be TRBD1 (5 bases). Deletions cut 7 bases from V and 8 bases from J, with 9 bases between. This CDR3 has 12 residues. This CDR3 is CASKAGDSPLHF. The CDR3 coding sequence is TGTGCCAGCAAGGCGGGGGATTCACCCCTCCACTTT.

V usage is TRBV29-1 and J usage is TRBJ2-1; 7 bases are a match to TRBD2. Germline values: CDR1 SQVTM, CDR2 ANQGSEA. This CDR3 spans 14 amino acids. Trimming cost V 6 bases and J 5 bases; bases outside gene matches: 10. The CDR3 DNA sequence: TGCAGCGTAGCCCACCGAGCGGGGAACAATGAGCAGTTCTTC. It encodes CSVAHRAGNNEQFF.

The chain combines TRBV28 with TRBJ1-2, with TRBD1 matching over 7 bases. The CDR3 extends over 13 amino acids. The V segment lost 3 bases and the J segment 3 bases; nucleotides outside the gene matches: 1. CDR1 and CDR2 from the germline V gene are MDHEN and SYDVKM. The CDR3 sequence is CASSLGQHYGYTF. DNA for the CDR3: TGTGCCAGCAGTTTGGGACAGCACTATGGCTACACCTTC.

This rearrangement joins TRBV7-9 to TRBJ1-2; D remains ambiguous. Trimming pared 1 base from V and 0 bases from J, leaving 9 bases between. The CDR3 has 15 amino acids. Germline CDR1 and CDR2: SEHNR and FQNEAQ (reference sequence). CDR3 coding DNA: TGTGCCAGCAGCTTAGGGCAGGTCGCTAACTATGGCTACACCTTC. Translating gives CASSLGQVANYGYTF.

The chain recombines TRBV30 with TRBJ1-3; D ambiguous. Germline V CDR1 and CDR2: GTSNPN, SVGIG (reference sequence). Trimming shortened V by 5 bases and J by 0 bases, and 11 bases separated the two germline ends. The CDR3 covers 14 residues. Here the CDR3 DNA reads TGTGCCTGGTCGGTAGTTTACTCTGGAAACACCATATATTTT. Its translation: CAWSVVYSGNTIYF.

The gene calls are TRBV10-1 and TRBJ2-7; a possible D gene is TRBD1 (5 bases). The germline gives CDR1 WNHNN, CDR2 SYGVQD (reference sequence). This CDR3 spans 15 amino acids. V was trimmed by 4 bases and J by 0 bases, leaving 13 bases between them. The CDR3 coding sequence is TGCGCCAGCAGTGCGGAACGACAGTCCTCCTACGAGCAGTACTTC. Translated, it gives CASSAERQSSYEQYF.

V gene TRBV5-1 combines with J gene TRBJ2-1, with D unclear. The CDR3 has 15 amino acids. CDR1 is SGHRS, CDR2 YFSETQ, per germline. V was trimmed by 6 bases and J by 2 bases, leaving 15 bases between them. CDR3 amino acids: CASTLTSGAYNEQFF. The CDR3 coding sequence is TGCGCCAGCACCCTGACCTCTGGGGCCTACAATGAGCAGTTCTTC.

This sequence joins TRBV7-3 and TRBJ1-1, with D possibly matching TRBD1 (5 bases). The CDR3 runs 13 residues. With 3 bases removed from V and 6 bases from J, the gap between germline ends came to 11 bases. CDR1 and CDR2 from the germline V gene are SGHTA and FQGTGA. The chain's CDR3 is CASSFRGGAEAFF. The CDR3 DNA reads TGTGCCAGCAGCTTCCGGGGCGGCGCTGAAGCTTTCTTT.

V gene TRBV5-6 combines with J gene TRBJ2-5; D remains unclear. CDR1 SGHDT and CDR2 YYEEEE come from the germline V gene. CDR3 size: 12 residues. V was clipped by 0 bases and J by 12 bases, with 12 bases between them. The CDR3, as DNA: TGTGCCAGCAGCTTGGTGGCCAGCCCAAAGTACTTC. This sequence encodes CASSLVASPKYF.

J is TRBJ1-5 and V is TRBV30; 8 bases line up with TRBD1. CDR1 is GTSNPN, CDR2 SVGIG, per germline (reference sequence). With V trimmed by 3 bases and J by 4 bases, 8 bases remained unmatched. The CDR3 covers 15 residues. The CDR3 bases are TGTGCCTGGAGCCCGGGACAGGCCCCAAATCAGCCCCAGCATTTT. Translating gives CAWSPGQAPNQPQHF.

The rearrangement joins TRBV5-1 to TRBJ1-6; TRBD1 aligns across 10 bases. Trimming cost V 0 bases and J 9 bases; bases outside gene matches: 3. This CDR3 is 15 amino acids long. CDR1 and CDR2 (germline): SGHRS, YFSETQ. The CDR3 nucleotides are TGCGCCAGCAGCTTGGGACAGGGGGCCCGTTCACCCCTCCACTTT. It specifies CASSLGQGARSPLHF.

The gene calls are TRBV7-3 and TRBJ2-2, with 9 bases matching TRBD1. This CDR3 region has 14 residues. Trimming removed 4 bases from V and 4 bases from J; junction bases left unmatched: 1. Germline V CDR1 and CDR2: SGHTA, FQGTGA. The CDR3 spells CASSYRGPTGELFF. DNA of the CDR3: TGTGCCAGCAGCTACAGGGGGCCCACCGGGGAGCTGTTTTTT.

For this clone: The junction differs from germline at one of its ends, possibly a read error. The gene calls are TRBV27 and TRBJ1-1, with D possibly TRBD1 on 5 matching bases. There are 14 residues in the CDR3. The V gene's germline CDR1 is MNHEY and CDR2 SMNVEV (reference sequence). The CDR3: CASSISSGTTEAFF. The CDR3 nucleotides are TGTGCCAGCAGTATATCATCAGGGACCACTGAAGCTTTCTTT.

The CDR3 DNA reads TGTGCCAGCAGCTTAGTTCTTAGGGCAGTCAGCTCCTACAATGAGCAGTTCTTC. Protein: CASSLVLRAVSSYNEQFF. This chain uses TRBV7-8 with TRBJ2-1, with no clear D. This CDR3 has 18 residues. Germline V lookup: CDR1 SGHVS, CDR2 FQNEAQ. V lost 1 base and J 0 bases, leaving 16 bases between the germline ends.

The chain couples TRBV12-5 to TRBJ2-3, with 7 bases identical to TRBD2. Germline CDR1 reads LGHNT; CDR2 reads FRNRAP. J lost 1 base, V lost 7 bases, and 2 bases had no gene match. This CDR3 is built from 13 residues. For the CDR3, the DNA is TGTGCTAGTGCCCTAGCGGGCACAGATACGCAGTATTTT. It encodes CASALAGTDTQYF. The whole variable domain, filled in from reference TRBV12-5 and TRBJ2-3, reads DARVTQTPRHKVTEMGQEVTMRCQPILGHNTVFWYRQTMMQGLELLAYFRNRAPLDDSGMPKDRFSAEMPDATLATLKIQPSEPRDSAVYFCASALAGTDTQYFGPGTRLTVL.

The rearrangement joins TRBV6-5 to TRBJ1-1, with TRBD1 as a possible D gene (5 bases). Deletions cut 0 bases from V and 0 bases from J, with 8 bases between. CDR1 is MNHEY, CDR2 SVGAGI, per germline. The length of the CDR3 is 15 residues. The CDR3 region is CASSYSTTVNTEAFF. The DNA for the CDR3 is TGTGCCAGCAGTTACTCTACGACAGTGAACACTGAAGCTTTCTTT.

This chain uses TRBV20-1 with TRBJ2-1; D uncertain. Germline V gene lookup returns CDR1 DFQATT and CDR2 SNEGSKA (reference sequence). V lost 3 bases and J 7 bases, leaving 7 bases between the germline ends. The CDR3 is 11 amino acids. The DNA for the CDR3 is TGCAGTGCTAGCAGGCCTAATGAGCAGTTCTTC. It codes for CSASRPNEQFF.

The gene calls are TRBV6-6 and TRBJ1-5, with 9 nucleotides matching TRBD1. The CDR3 has 15 residues. The V segment lost 6 bases and the J segment 10 bases; nucleotides outside the gene matches: 13. CDR1 and CDR2 (germline): MNHNY, SVGAGI (reference sequence). The CDR3 bases are TGTGCCAGCAGCATACCGGGACAGGGTAGCAAACCCCAGCATTTT. This codes for CASSIPGQGSKPQHF.

V usage is TRBV2 and J usage is TRBJ2-3; D possibly corresponds to TRBD2 (5 bases). The CDR3 has 16 amino acids. The V and J ends lost 6 bases and 2 bases respectively, with 18 bases between them. Germline CDR1 is SNHLY and CDR2 is FYNNEI. The chain's CDR3 is CASSQEGLGSTDTQYF. The CDR3 region has the DNA TGTGCCAGCAGCCAAGAGGGATTGGGGTCCACAGATACGCAGTATTTT.

The V gene is TRBV15, the J gene TRBJ2-2; D not certain. The CDR3 has 16 amino acids. In germline, CDR1 is LNHNV, CDR2 YYDKDF (reference sequence). Between the trimmed V and J ends, which lost 1 base and 0 bases, there was a span of 9 bases. CDR3 in DNA: TGTGCCACCAGCAGAGCGCTCAGTTCGAACACCGGGGAGCTGTTTTTT. This sequence encodes CATSRALSSNTGELFF.

The rearrangement joins TRBV5-1 to TRBJ2-5; 11 bases match TRBD2. The length of the CDR3 is 16 residues. Germline lookup yields CDR1 SGHRS and CDR2 YFSETQ. V lost 4 bases to trimming and J lost 4 bases; unmatched junction nucleotides: 9. CDR3 DNA: TGCGCCAGCAGCCCGGGACTAGCGGAGGTCAGAGAGACCCAGTACTTC. This encodes CASSPGLAEVRETQYF.

The V and J genes are TRBV29-1 and TRBJ2-1; D possibly corresponds to TRBD2 (6 bases). This CDR3 spans 16 amino acids. The ends were cut back, 0 bases at V and 3 bases at J, with 15 bases in the middle. From germline, CDR1 is SQVTM and CDR2 ANQGSEA. CDR3 protein: CSVEDGGGAHYNEQFF. CDR3 nucleotides: TGCAGCGTTGAAGACGGCGGAGGGGCTCACTACAATGAGCAGTTCTTC.